This entry lists 20 T cell receptor beta chains sequenced from one sample in a study of neoadjuvant nivolumab and ipilimumab in lung cancer. TCRdb keeps only in-frame clones here, not all; method: immunoSEQ multiplex PCR. The table records around 20,000 clones, around three quarters of them present only once. Sequencing was performed on tumor tissue, taken after neoadjuvant nivolumab, alone or with ipilimumab, at or shortly before surgery. Receptor source: an adult with non-small cell lung cancer.

J is TRBJ2-5 and V is TRBV15; D may be TRBD1 or TRBD2 (5 bases each). Trimming removed 1 base from V and 5 bases from J, with 11 bases in between. CDR1 LNHNV and CDR2 YYDKDF come from the germline V gene (reference sequence). The CDR3 consists of 14 residues. CDR3 protein: CATSRGFWGETQYF. The CDR3 nucleotides are TGTGCCACCAGCAGAGGCTTCTGGGGGGAGACCCAGTACTTC.

This rearrangement joins TRBV1 to TRBJ2-6; the DNA was not compared with TRBD2, the D call given in the table. TRBV1 is reported as a pseudogene. The CDR3 loop spans 17 amino acids. This CDR3 reads CTSSSPGLCTRANVLTF. DNA for the CDR3: TGCACCAGCAGTAGCCCTGGTTTGTGCACTCGGGCCAACGTCCTGACTTTC.

The rearrangement joins TRBV30 to TRBJ2-2, with 9 bases matching TRBD1. The germline gives CDR1 GTSNPN, CDR2 SVGIG (reference sequence). V shed 4 bases and J 5 bases; nucleotides not matched to a gene: 11. The CDR3 runs 16 residues. This chain's CDR3 is CAWTPDRGRRTGELFF. The CDR3, as DNA: TGTGCCTGGACACCGGACAGGGGTCGTCGGACCGGGGAGCTGTTTTTT.

J is TRBJ2-3 and V is TRBV7-3; 8 nucleotides align to TRBD1. From germline, CDR1 is SGHTA and CDR2 FQGTGA. J was trimmed by 7 bases and V by 2 bases; bases with no gene match: 8. This CDR3 is built from 15 residues. The CDR3 loop is CASSLGPQGGNTQYF. CDR3 nucleotides: TGTGCCAGCAGCTTAGGCCCACAGGGGGGTAATACGCAGTATTTT.

The CDR3 here is CASSFGGDNEKLFF. The DNA for the CDR3 is TGTGCCAGCAGTTTCGGGGGTGATAATGAAAAACTGTTTTTT. The chain carries TRBV28 and TRBJ1-4; D is perhaps TRBD1 (5 bases). V was shortened by 3 bases and J by 4 bases, with 9 bases between the two germline ends. The CDR3 spans 14 residues. The germline gives CDR1 MDHEN, CDR2 SYDVKM.

The table lists this clone with a count of one. This rearrangement joins TRBV6-6 to TRBJ1-1; no definite D call. V was pared by 3 bases and J by 6 bases, with 8 bases between. Per germline, CDR1 MNHNY and CDR2 SVGAGI (reference sequence). The CDR3 has 12 amino acids. CDR3 coding DNA: TGTGCCAGCAGTTATGAGACGGCTGAAGCTTTCTTT. Protein sequence: CASSYETAEAFF.

This CDR3 is CASSHGDRPNYGYTF. The CDR3 DNA is TGCGCCAGCAGCCACGGGGACAGACCTAACTATGGCTACACCTTC. The chain couples TRBV5-1 to TRBJ1-2; 7 nucleotides align to TRBD1. With 4 bases clipped from V and 0 bases from J, the junction kept 6 bases outside the gene matches. Germline V CDR1 and CDR2: SGHRS, YFSETQ. The CDR3 runs 15 residues.

The gene calls are TRBV28 and TRBJ1-2; the match to TRBD1 covers 7 bases. The CDR3 has 14 amino acids. Germline CDR1 reads MDHEN; CDR2 reads SYDVKM. V lost 8 bases, J lost 0 bases, and 6 bases stayed unmatched. DNA of the CDR3: TGTGCCAGCTCCAGGGACAGAGCTAACTATGGCTACACCTTC. This translates into CASSRDRANYGYTF.

The chain uses TRBV5-1 and TRBJ2-2; 7 bases agree with TRBD2. The germline gives CDR1 SGHRS, CDR2 YFSETQ. This CDR3 contains 19 residues. V shed 0 bases, J shed 3 bases, and the junction held 14 bases outside the gene matches. CDR3 nucleotides: TGCGCCAGCAGCTTGGGCCCGGGGCGGGAGACACGAGACACCGGGGAGCTGTTTTTT. This gives the protein CASSLGPGRETRDTGELFF.

The rearrangement uses TRBV5-1 and TRBJ2-7; possible D gene TRBD2, 6 bases. Germline-derived CDR1 and CDR2 are SGHRS and YFSETQ. V lost 6 bases and J 9 bases, leaving 25 bases between the germline ends. The CDR3 runs 15 residues. CDR3 DNA: TGCGCCAGCAAGGGGATTAGCTCCGGGGACTTAGGGCAGTACTTC. Translated: CASKGISSGDLGQYF.

The chain combines TRBV19 with TRBJ2-1, with D unclear. The CDR3 sequence is 17 residues long. Per germline, CDR1 LNHDA and CDR2 SQIVND (reference sequence). V dropped 4 bases and J dropped 7 bases, with 23 bases sitting between them. The CDR3 spells CASSSPASLPGWNEQFF. The CDR3 coding sequence is TGTGCCAGTAGTAGCCCAGCGTCCCTCCCCGGCTGGAATGAGCAGTTCTTC.

The chain combines TRBV18 with TRBJ2-1; TRBD1 is a possible D gene (6 bases). Trimming left V 5 bases short and J 4 bases short, with 12 bases between. The CDR3 spans 14 residues. Germline V gene lookup returns CDR1 KGHSH and CDR2 LQKENI. The CDR3 loop is CASSAGTSYNEQFF. CDR3 sequence (DNA): TGTGCCAGCTCAGCCGGGACATCTTACAATGAGCAGTTCTTC.

The chain couples TRBV5-5 to TRBJ2-1, with 9 bases that match TRBD2. The germline CDR1 and CDR2 sequences are SGHKS and YYEKEE (reference sequence). This CDR3 comprises 16 residues. Unmatched junction bases numbered 8, after V lost 1 base and J lost 6 bases. The CDR3 DNA follows: TGTGCCAGCAGCTTGAGGGCTAGCGGGGAATTCAATGAGCAGTTCTTC. Amino acids: CASSLRASGEFNEQFF.

The chain has TRBV7-2 and TRBJ1-5; D unclear. V lost 0 bases, J lost 2 bases, and 14 bases lay in between. The CDR3 length is 17 residues. Germline loops: CDR1 SGHTA, CDR2 FQGNSA. CDR3 residues: CASSLALSPSGNQPQHF. In DNA form, the CDR3 reads TGTGCCAGCAGCTTAGCTCTGTCCCCGAGCGGCAATCAGCCCCAGCATTTT.

In its sample, this clone ranks as medium-sized (0.01 to 0.1%). This rearrangement joins TRBV5-5 to TRBJ1-2, with TRBD1 identical over 7 bases. V gave up 2 bases and J gave up 10 bases; unmatched junction bases: 11. The CDR3 has 14 residues. Germline V gene sequence: CDR1 SGHKS, CDR2 YYEKEE (reference sequence). The CDR3 nucleotides read TGTGCCAGCAGCTTCCCCCGGGACAGCTACGCCTACACCTTC. Translated, it gives CASSFPRDSYAYTF.

This chain uses TRBV29-1 with TRBJ2-1, with D uncertain. This CDR3 contains 12 residues. The ends were cut back, 7 bases at V and 4 bases at J, with 11 bases in the middle. The germline V gene encodes CDR1 SQVTM and CDR2 ANQGSEA. DNA for the CDR3: TGCAGCGCTTGGGCCTCTTACAATGAGCAGTTCTTC. Amino acids: CSAWASYNEQFF.

The chain carries TRBV29-1 and TRBJ2-4; unclear D gene. The CDR3 is made up of 11 amino acids. Trimming took off 2 bases at V and 8 bases at J, with 7 bases between the two ends. Germline CDR1 reads SQVTM; CDR2 reads ANQGSEA. The CDR3 here is CSVEKNYIQYF. The CDR3 DNA is TGCAGCGTTGAAAAGAATTACATTCAGTACTTC.

This rearrangement joins TRBV14 to TRBJ2-7; D remains ambiguous. Per germline, CDR1 SGHDN and CDR2 FVKESK. CDR3 length: 14 amino acids. The V gene lost 5 bases and the J gene lost 1 base, with 12 bases spanning the gap. CDR3 in DNA: TGTGCCAGCAGCGTGGAGTGGGGATCCTACGAGCAGTACTTC. Its protein product is CASSVEWGSYEQYF.

In this sample, this clone turned up a few times. The chain is built from TRBV9 and TRBJ2-3; possible D gene TRBD2, 6 bases. This CDR3 has 16 residues. Trimming took 2 bases from V and 2 from J, leaving 15 bases between them. CDR1 is SGDLS and CDR2 is YYNGEE in the germline V gene. Here the CDR3 reads CASSVGASVITDTQYF. CDR3 DNA sequence: TGTGCCAGCAGCGTCGGTGCTAGCGTAATCACAGATACGCAGTATTTT.

The chain uses TRBV5-4 and TRBJ2-5; 7 nucleotides line up with TRBD1. The CDR3 consists of 14 residues. The V gene end was trimmed by 4 bases and the J gene end by 1 base; junction bases not matched to a gene: 4. Germline lookup yields CDR1 SGHNT and CDR2 YYREEE (reference sequence). DNA for the CDR3: TGTGCCAGCAGCACCCGACAGGGCCAAGAGACCCAGTACTTC. Protein: CASSTRQGQETQYF.